This record concerns one T cell receptor beta chain sequence. The antigen remains unidentified. V shed 6 bases, J shed 6 bases, and the junction held 7 bases outside the gene matches. Germline CDR1 is MGHDK and CDR2 is SYGVNS. This CDR3 is built from 13 residues. The record originates from a study of shared clonotypes between healthy human individuals. Study-wide results and limits: Sampling included only blood; tissue repertoires likely differ.

The method was immunoSEQ multiplex PCR; TCRdb's version includes in-frame clones alone and lacks a portion of them. The table records around 2.1 million clones, approximately 94% of them present only once. CD45RO-negative, CCR7-positively selected cells formed the naive CD8 fraction, excluding terminally differentiated effector memory CD45RA+ cells. The receptor was isolated from a man aged 18 to 30 in good health. Some clones in this sample may be carry-over from other donors' samples. Input material: naive CD8+ T cells from PBMCs. V usage is TRBV25-1 and J usage is TRBJ1-2, with 7 bases lining up with TRBD1. The CDR3 spells CASSRDRDDGYTF. DNA for the CDR3: TGTGCCAGCAGCCGAGACAGGGATGATGGCTACACCTTC.